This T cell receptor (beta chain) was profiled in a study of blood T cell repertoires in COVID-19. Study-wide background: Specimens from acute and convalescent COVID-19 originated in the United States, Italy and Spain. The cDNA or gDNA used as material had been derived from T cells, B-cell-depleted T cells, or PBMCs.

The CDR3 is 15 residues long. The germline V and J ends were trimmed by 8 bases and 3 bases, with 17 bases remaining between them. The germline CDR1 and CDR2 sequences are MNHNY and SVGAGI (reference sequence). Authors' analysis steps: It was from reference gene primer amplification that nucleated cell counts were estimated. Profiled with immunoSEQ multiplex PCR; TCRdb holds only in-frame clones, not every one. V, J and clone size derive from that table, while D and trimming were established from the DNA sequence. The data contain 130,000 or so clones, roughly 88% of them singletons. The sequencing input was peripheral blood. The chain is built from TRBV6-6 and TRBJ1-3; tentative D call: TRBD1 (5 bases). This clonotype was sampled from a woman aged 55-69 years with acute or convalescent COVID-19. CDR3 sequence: CASLQDTLFGNTIYF. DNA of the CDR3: TGTGCCAGCCTCCAGGACACTCTCTTTGGAAACACCATATATTTT.